The clone carrying this T cell receptor beta chain has more than one count but fewer than ten. What it binds is not known. Amplification by 5'RACE using constant-segment primers produced TCR alpha and TCR beta cDNA libraries that carried sample barcodes and UMIs. TCRdb itself ran the 5' RACE reads through MiXCR, one entry per CDR3 protein. This sample yields around 340,000 distinct CDR3 sequences, of which roughly 21% are seen a single time; 12% belongs to the top ten. The sample belongs to a study of T-cell memory formation after mild COVID-19. Overall study context: The two donors had largely donor-specific TCR clusters. Study-wide points: CD4+ contracting clones were mainly CM and EM; CD8+ ones, EMRA. A balance of CD4 and CD8 characterized clones contracting day 15 to 85, whereas later expanders leaned CD4+.

The TCR sequence derives from an adult woman who had mild COVID-19 (a few samples of this study predate the infection). Cell type and time point are not known. Sequenced input: PBMCs or a T cell subset sorted from them (not recorded which).

CDR3 amino acids: CASSYRPSGTNEKLFF. DNA of the CDR3: TGTGCCAGCAGTTATCGACCCTCGGGGACTAATGAAAAACTGTTTTTT. V and J are TRBV6-5 and TRBJ1-4; D remains ambiguous. In germline, CDR1 is MNHEY, CDR2 SVGAGI. There are 16 residues in the CDR3. V was cut by 3 bases and J by 2 bases, with 13 bases left in between.